The 17 T cell receptor beta chains reported below all come from one sample, sequenced in a study of blood T cell repertoires in COVID-19. TCRdb's copy holds only in-frame clones and misses some; the assay was immunoSEQ multiplex PCR. Seen here are roughly 160,000 clones, roughly 91% observed once, and the top ten hold roughly 2%. Specimen: peripheral blood. These receptors were taken from a man between 18 and 29 years old with acute or convalescent COVID-19.

V and J are TRBV5-1 and TRBJ1-1, with 9 positions matching TRBD1. Germline lookup yields CDR1 SGHRS and CDR2 YFSETQ. With 0 bases clipped from V and 4 bases from J, the junction kept 4 bases outside the gene matches. This CDR3 is built from 15 residues. CDR3 residues: CASSLDRGQGTEAFF. The CDR3, as DNA: TGCGCCAGCAGCTTGGACAGGGGGCAAGGCACTGAAGCTTTCTTT.

The chain recombines TRBV10-2 with TRBJ1-2; 7 bases match TRBD1. Germline assignment: CDR1 WSHSY and CDR2 SAAADI. The junction had 4 bases not matched to a gene; V was cut back by 2 bases and J by 4 bases. CDR3 length: 14 amino acids. CDR3 DNA sequence: TGCGCCAGCAGTGAGGAGGGGGCGAGCTATGGCTACACCTTC. This gives the protein CASSEEGASYGYTF.

The V gene is TRBV18, the J gene TRBJ1-1, with D uncertain. The ends were cut back, 2 bases at V and 4 bases at J, with 11 bases in the middle. The germline V gene has CDR1 KGHSH and CDR2 LQKENI. This CDR3 has 14 amino acids. CDR3 protein: CASSPNNGFTEAFF. DNA for the CDR3: TGTGCCAGCTCACCAAATAACGGGTTCACTGAAGCTTTCTTT.

The rearrangement uses TRBV4-1 and TRBJ1-3; D is unresolved. Germline V CDR1 and CDR2: MGHRA, YSYEKL. This CDR3 is 16 amino acids long. Trimming shortened V by 4 bases and J by 4 bases, and 17 bases separated the two germline ends. The CDR3 bases are TGCGCCAGCAGCCTTCGATTCCGTGACATAGGAAACACCATATATTTT. Protein sequence: CASSLRFRDIGNTIYF.

This clone was counted a few times. The J gene is TRBJ2-7, the V gene TRBV7-8; possible D gene TRBD2, 6 bases. The V gene lost 4 bases and the J gene lost 3 bases, with 10 bases spanning the gap. Germline lookup yields CDR1 SGHVS and CDR2 FQNEAQ. This CDR3 has 13 amino acids. The CDR3 region is CASSSDGGYEQYF. In nucleotides, the CDR3 is TGTGCCAGCAGCTCCGACGGGGGCTACGAGCAGTACTTC.

This chain connects TRBV27 to TRBJ2-1; the D gene is possibly TRBD2 (5 bases). Trimming removed 5 bases at V and 0 bases at J, with 17 bases between. This CDR3 region has 17 residues. Germline CDR1 and CDR2: MNHEY and SMNVEV (reference sequence). Here the CDR3 DNA reads TGTGCCAGCAGTCCCTACCCAACTGGGAGCTCCTACAATGAGCAGTTCTTC. This encodes CASSPYPTGSSYNEQFF.

The chain carries TRBV19 and TRBJ1-2, with TRBD1 matching over 11 bases. With 3 bases clipped from V and 3 bases from J, the junction kept 3 bases outside the gene matches. Germline V gene sequence: CDR1 LNHDA, CDR2 SQIVND (reference sequence). CDR3 length: 15 amino acids. This CDR3 reads CASSIWGQGDYGYTF. The CDR3 nucleotides read TGTGCCAGTAGTATTTGGGGACAGGGGGACTATGGCTACACCTTC.

This sequence joins TRBV30 and TRBJ1-1, with 12 bases fitting TRBD1. Germline V lookup: CDR1 GTSNPN, CDR2 SVGIG (reference sequence). V was clipped by 4 bases and J by 4 bases; unmatched bases: 10. This CDR3 spans 16 amino acids. The chain's CDR3 is CAWKSRDRGRSTEAFF. The CDR3 DNA sequence: TGTGCCTGGAAAAGCAGGGACAGGGGGCGGTCCACTGAAGCTTTCTTT.

The chain links TRBV2 to TRBJ2-3, with TRBD2 matching 8 bases. The germline V gene encodes CDR1 SNHLY and CDR2 FYNNEI. J was trimmed by 5 bases and V by 1 base; bases with no gene match: 5. The CDR3 length is 15 residues. The CDR3 coding sequence is TGTGCCAGCAGTGAAGGGGCGGGGGGAGGAGATACGCAGTATTTT. This codes for CASSEGAGGGDTQYF. Based on the CDR3 plus reference TRBV2 and TRBJ2-3, the full variable domain is EPEVTQTPSHQVTQMGQEVILRCVPISNHLYFYWYRQILGQKVEFLVSFYNNEISEKSEIFDDQFSVERPDGSNFTLKIRSTKLEDSAMYFCASSEGAGGGDTQYFGPGTRLTVL.

This clone was recorded a few times. This chain connects TRBV27 to TRBJ2-7; TRBD1 agrees at 7 bases. The CDR3 spans 13 residues. V shed 7 bases, J shed 1 base, and the junction held 4 bases outside the gene matches. CDR1 is MNHEY, CDR2 SMNVEV, per germline (reference sequence). DNA for the CDR3: TGTGCCAGCACGGGACAGACTTCCTACGAGCAGTACTTC. As protein: CASTGQTSYEQYF.

This rearrangement joins TRBV5-1 to TRBJ2-1; no reliable D call. The CDR3 has 14 amino acids. V gave up 2 bases and J gave up 6 bases, with 12 bases separating them. Germline CDR1 SGHRS, CDR2 YFSETQ. The CDR3 DNA reads TGCGCCAGCAGCTTAGCCCCCCCGGGCAATGAGCAGTTCTTC. Amino acids: CASSLAPPGNEQFF.

In its sample, this clone was seen a few times. The chain couples TRBV5-1 to TRBJ2-1, with 9 bases that match TRBD2. Looked up from germline, CDR1 is SGHRS and CDR2 is YFSETQ. Unmatched junction bases numbered 7, after V lost 3 bases and J lost 6 bases. This CDR3 comprises 15 residues. The CDR3 region is CASSSLAGGGNEQFF. CDR3 in DNA: TGCGCCAGCAGCTCCTTGGCGGGAGGGGGCAATGAGCAGTTCTTC.

The sample holds a few counts of this clone. The chain employs TRBV5-1 and TRBJ2-7; D is possibly TRBD2 (6 bases). Germline V gives CDR1 SGHRS, CDR2 YFSETQ. Trimming stripped 1 base from V and 5 bases from J, with 10 bases between. This CDR3 is built from 13 residues. The CDR3 nucleotides read TGCGCCAGCAGCTTGCCAGGAGGGGACGAGCAGTACTTC. Translation: CASSLPGGDEQYF.

This clone occurred once. The V call is TRBV25-1, the J call TRBJ2-1, with D uncertain. Looked up from germline, CDR1 is MGHDK and CDR2 is SYGVNS. The V end was cut by 1 base, the J end by 9 bases, with 4 bases between. The CDR3 contains 11 residues. The CDR3 DNA follows: TGTGCCAGCAGTGAATGGGCTGAGCAGTTCTTC. Translation gives CASSEWAEQFF.

The chain is built from TRBV24-1 and TRBJ1-6; D call uncertain. Germline values: CDR1 KGHDR, CDR2 SFDVKD. The CDR3 totals 12 residues. The V and J ends lost 4 bases and 5 bases respectively, with 2 bases between them. CDR3 residues: CATSDNNSPLHF. CDR3 nucleotide sequence: TGTGCCACCAGTGACAATAATTCACCCCTCCACTTT.

V is TRBV5-6 and J is TRBJ1-2; unclear D gene. Germline-derived CDR1 and CDR2 are SGHDT and YYEEEE. The length of the CDR3 is 12 residues. Trimming pared 0 bases from V and 4 bases from J, leaving 4 bases between. Here the CDR3 reads CASSLATYGYTF. CDR3 in DNA: TGTGCCAGCAGCTTGGCTACCTATGGCTACACCTTC.

V is TRBV30 and J is TRBJ1-1; possible D gene TRBD1, 6 bases. V was trimmed by 0 bases and J by 0 bases, leaving 17 bases between them. The CDR3 has 17 residues. The V gene's germline CDR1 is GTSNPN and CDR2 SVGIG (reference sequence). The CDR3 DNA follows: TGTGCCTGGAGTGTAAGGCTCGGGGCAGGGGTGAACACTGAAGCTTTCTTT. Protein: CAWSVRLGAGVNTEAFF.